This T cell receptor beta chain was captured by sequencing in a study of blood T cell repertoires in COVID-19. Study in general: PBMCs, B-cell-depleted T cells, or T cells provided the cDNA or gDNA that made up the material.

In the original processing: The assay estimated nucleated cells by amplifying reference gene primers. The repertoire was sequenced with immunoSEQ multiplex PCR; TCRdb's copy has only in-frame clones and lacks some. D and trimming were read from the DNA, whereas the V and J calls and clone size are those reported in that table. The top ten hold 9.5% to 13% of the sample, which has 110,000 to 150,000 clones, roughly 82% seen once. This CDR3 is 14 amino acids long. Germline V gene data show CDR1 as GTSNPN and CDR2 as SVGIG (reference sequence). V shed 3 bases and J 3 bases; nucleotides not matched to a gene: 4.

This chain connects TRBV30 to TRBJ2-3; TRBD1 agrees at 9 bases. The sequenced sample consisted of peripheral blood. The sequence was collected from a man aged 60-69 years with active or convalescent COVID-19. In DNA form, the CDR3 reads TGTGCCTGGAGGACAGGGGGGGCGACAGATACGCAGTATTTT. It codes for CAWRTGGATDTQYF.